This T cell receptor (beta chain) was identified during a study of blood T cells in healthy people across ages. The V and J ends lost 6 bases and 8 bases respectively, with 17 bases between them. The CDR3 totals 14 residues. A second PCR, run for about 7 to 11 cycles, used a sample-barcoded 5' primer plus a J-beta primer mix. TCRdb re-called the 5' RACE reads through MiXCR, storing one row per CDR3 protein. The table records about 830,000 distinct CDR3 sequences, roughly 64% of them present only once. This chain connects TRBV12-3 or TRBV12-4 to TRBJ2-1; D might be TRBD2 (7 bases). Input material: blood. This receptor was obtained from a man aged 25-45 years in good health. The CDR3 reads CASRRGGGIDEQFF. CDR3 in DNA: TGTGCCAGCAGGAGGGGGGGCGGGATTGATGAGCAGTTCTTC.